Following are 12 T cell receptor beta chains from one sample sequenced in a study of blood T cell repertoires in COVID-19. Only in-frame clones appear in the TCRdb table, and some are missing; sequencing was by immunoSEQ multiplex PCR. Of about 110,000 clones in the sample, about two thirds are singletons; the top ten hold about 1.8%. Sample: peripheral blood. All receptors derive from a woman aged 35 to 49 with acute or convalescent COVID-19.

The chain employs TRBV19 and TRBJ1-5; the D is unclear. V was clipped by 6 bases and J by 6 bases, with 12 bases between them. Germline CDR1 and CDR2: LNHDA and SQIVND (reference sequence). The CDR3 totals 13 residues. The CDR3 loop reads CASRRREAQPQHF. In nucleotides, the CDR3 is TGTGCCAGTAGACGAAGGGAGGCTCAGCCCCAGCATTTT. The full variable domain, in which reference TRBV19 and TRBJ1-5 provide the parts outside the CDR3, is DGGITQSPKYLFRKEGQNVTLSCEQNLNHDAMYWYRQDPGQGLRLIYYSQIVNDFQKGDIAEGYSVSREKKESFPLTVTSAQKNPTAFYLCASRRREAQPQHFGDGTRLSIL.

This clone turned up a few times. Other DNA sequences from this sample encode an identical CDR3 as well. This chain's CDR3 is CASSPGLASYEQYF. CDR3 in DNA: TGTGCCAGCAGTCCGGGACTAGCAAGTTACGAGCAGTACTTC. V gene TRBV5-4 combines with J gene TRBJ2-7; TRBD2 matches 9 bases. The V gene end was trimmed by 5 bases and the J gene end by 4 bases; junction bases not matched to a gene: 7. The germline V gene has CDR1 SGHNT and CDR2 YYREEE (reference sequence). This CDR3 is built from 14 residues.

J is TRBJ2-3 and V is TRBV3-1 (or the pseudogene TRBV3-2); 7 bases line up with TRBD2. There are 17 residues in the CDR3. V lost 2 bases, J lost 3 bases, and 11 bases stayed unmatched. Germline CDR1 is LGHDT and CDR2 is YNNKEL (reference sequence). CDR3 region: CASSQSGEGRITDTQYF. In nucleotides, the CDR3 is TGTGCCAGCAGCCAATCCGGGGAGGGGAGAATAACAGATACGCAGTATTTT.

This sequence joins TRBV4-2 and TRBJ2-7; 12 bases match TRBD2. The germline V gene encodes CDR1 LGHNA and CDR2 YNFKEQ. The CDR3 runs 15 residues. V gave up 5 bases and J gave up 6 bases; unmatched junction bases: 8. The CDR3 bases are TGTGCCAGCAGCGAACGACTAGCGGGGGTAGGCGAGCAGTACTTC. This gives the protein CASSERLAGVGEQYF.

The chain carries TRBV7-2 and TRBJ2-7; 7 bases align to TRBD2. V was clipped by 2 bases and J by 1 base; unmatched bases: 8. The germline V gene has CDR1 SGHTA and CDR2 FQGNSA. The CDR3 contains 16 residues. The CDR3 is CASSLLVGGGSYEQYF. CDR3 coding DNA: TGTGCCAGCAGCTTATTGGTCGGGGGAGGGTCCTACGAGCAGTACTTC.

V is TRBV12-3 or TRBV12-4 and J is TRBJ1-1, with D possibly matching TRBD1 (5 bases). The CDR3 has 13 amino acids. With 6 bases removed from V and 1 base from J, the gap between germline ends came to 9 bases. This CDR3 reads CASSRGGNTEAFF. The CDR3 DNA is TGTGCCAGCAGCCGGGGGGGGAACACTGAAGCTTTCTTT.

Only one count was recorded for this clone. V gene TRBV6-6 combines with J gene TRBJ1-5; D is ambiguous. CDR3 length: 13 amino acids. Deletions cut 4 bases from V and 5 bases from J, with 9 bases between. In germline, CDR1 is MNHNY, CDR2 SVGAGI (reference sequence). The CDR3 loop is CASSFPTDQPQHF. The CDR3 bases are TGTGCCAGCAGTTTTCCTACCGATCAGCCCCAGCATTTT.

This clone was counted between two and nine times. J is TRBJ2-1 and V is TRBV3-1 (or the pseudogene TRBV3-2), with 7 bases lining up with TRBD2. The CDR3 consists of 15 residues. After removal of 1 base from V and 3 bases from J, the junction contained 3 bases not matched to a gene. CDR1 and CDR2 (germline): LGHDT, YNNKEL (reference sequence). CDR3 protein: CASSQVGGGYNEQFF. The CDR3 DNA reads TGTGCCAGCAGCCAAGTTGGGGGGGGCTACAATGAGCAGTTCTTC.

V gene TRBV14 combines with J gene TRBJ1-2, with D perhaps TRBD1 (6 bases). There are 14 residues in the CDR3. The V gene's germline CDR1 is SGHDN and CDR2 FVKESK. Trimming took 1 base from V and 4 from J, leaving 10 bases between them. The CDR3 reads CASSQVGQLYGYTF. CDR3 DNA sequence: TGTGCCAGCAGCCAAGTTGGACAGCTCTATGGCTACACCTTC.

The J gene is TRBJ2-7, the V gene TRBV10-3; D may be TRBD1 (6 bases). CDR3 size: 14 residues. Trimming took off 10 bases at V and 2 bases at J, with 18 bases between the two ends. CDR1 is ENHRY, CDR2 SYGVKD, per germline. The CDR3 loop is CATQARDKAYEQYF. The CDR3 nucleotides read TGTGCCACCCAGGCTCGGGACAAAGCCTACGAGCAGTACTTC.

The chain employs TRBV27 and TRBJ2-3; perhaps TRBD1 as D (6 bases). Trimming removed 2 bases from V and 0 bases from J, with 15 bases in between. Per germline, CDR1 MNHEY and CDR2 SMNVEV (reference sequence). The CDR3 is made up of 17 amino acids. CDR3 sequence (DNA): TGTGCCAGCAGTTTACTACGGGACACCCAGAGCACAGATACGCAGTATTTT. It translates to CASSLLRDTQSTDTQYF.

This clone was observed a few times. The J gene is TRBJ1-1, the V gene TRBV7-2; unclear D gene. Trimming pared 1 base from V and 2 bases from J, leaving 11 bases between. Germline V gives CDR1 SGHTA, CDR2 FQGNSA. This CDR3 spans 15 amino acids. The CDR3 here is CASSLVAGFNTEAFF. The CDR3 coding sequence is TGTGCCAGCAGCTTAGTGGCGGGTTTTAACACTGAAGCTTTCTTT. Drawing the rest from reference TRBV7-2 and TRBJ1-1, the complete variable domain is GAGVSQSPSNKVTEKGKDVELRCDPISGHTALYWYRQSLGQGLEFLIYFQGNSAPDKSGLPSDRFSAERTGGSVSTLTIQRTQQEDSAVYLCASSLVAGFNTEAFFGQGTRLTVV.